This TCR beta chain emerged from a study of cytomegalovirus exposure and HLA in healthy donors. The V and J ends lost 2 bases and 0 bases respectively, with 7 bases between them. The CDR3 is 14 residues long. In germline, CDR1 is SGDLS, CDR2 YYNGEE. The PCR made use of 60 Vbeta and 13 Jbeta primers. The repertoire was sequenced with immunoSEQ multiplex PCR; TCRdb's copy has only in-frame clones and lacks some. The sample contains about 140,000 clones, roughly 76% of which appear only once. The source material was PBMCs. The TCR originated in a middle-aged woman in good health and CMV-seronegative. The V gene is TRBV9, the J gene TRBJ2-3; weak D call: TRBD2 (6 bases). The CDR3 sequence is CASSVEGSTDTQYF. DNA for the CDR3: TGTGCCAGCAGCGTGGAGGGGAGCACAGATACGCAGTATTTT.